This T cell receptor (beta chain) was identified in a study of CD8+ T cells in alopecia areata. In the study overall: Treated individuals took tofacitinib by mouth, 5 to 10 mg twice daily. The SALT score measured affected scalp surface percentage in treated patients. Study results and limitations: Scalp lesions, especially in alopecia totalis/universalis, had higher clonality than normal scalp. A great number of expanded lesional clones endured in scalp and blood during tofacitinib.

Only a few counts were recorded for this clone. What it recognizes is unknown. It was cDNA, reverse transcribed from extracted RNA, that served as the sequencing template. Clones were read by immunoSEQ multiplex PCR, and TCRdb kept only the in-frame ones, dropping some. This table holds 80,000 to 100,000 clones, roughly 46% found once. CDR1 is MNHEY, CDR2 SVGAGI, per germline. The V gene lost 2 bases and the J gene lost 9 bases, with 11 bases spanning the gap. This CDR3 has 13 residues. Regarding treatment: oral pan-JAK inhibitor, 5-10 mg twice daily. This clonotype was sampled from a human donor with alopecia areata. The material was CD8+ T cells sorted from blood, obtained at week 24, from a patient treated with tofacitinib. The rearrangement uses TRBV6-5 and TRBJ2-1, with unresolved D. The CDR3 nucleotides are TGTGCCAGCAGTTACGTGGGATGGGGTGAGCAGTTCTTC. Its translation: CASSYVGWGEQFF.